A single sample gave rise to the 17 T cell receptor beta chains below, sequenced in a study of tissue T cells after allogeneic stem cell transplantation. Assay: immunoSEQ multiplex PCR; the TCRdb copy retains only in-frame clones and omits some. In the table there are 48,000 or so clones, around 73% of which are singletons. The sequencing sample was made of sorted cells pooled from one or two spleens. All receptors derive from a pool of C57BL/6 mice in good health.

A note on this clone: Any gene name here is a mouse gene name. The CDR3 end falls 1 residue outside the read, so it is completed with the germline J gene. The chain has TRBV13-3 and TRBJ2-2; D gene uncertain. This CDR3 has 13 residues. V lost 5 bases and J 0 bases, leaving 5 bases between the germline ends. Germline assignment: CDR1 NNHDY and CDR2 SYVADS. The sequenced part of the CDR3 DNA is TGTGCCAGCAGGGCAACAAACACCGGGCAGCTCTAC. This gives the protein CASRATNTGQLY. The complete CDR3 sequence is CASRATNTGQLYF. Using reference TRBV13-3 and TRBJ2-2 for the parts outside the CDR3, the full variable domain is EAAVTQSPRSKVAVTGGKVTLSCHQTNNHDYMYWYRQDTGHGLRLIHYSYVADSTEKGDIPDGYKASRPSQENFSLILELASLSQTAVYFCASRATNTGQLYFGEGSKLTVL.

This clone was recorded a few times. Any gene name here is a mouse gene name. From the germline J gene comes the end of the CDR3, since the read stops 1 residue before it. The chain carries TRBV13-2 and TRBJ2-7, with TRBD1 identical over 11 bases. Germline CDR1 reads NNHNN; CDR2 reads SYGAGS (reference sequence). V shed 4 bases, J shed 4 bases, and the junction held 4 bases outside the gene matches. This CDR3 has 14 amino acids. The CDR3 bases that were read are TGTGCCAGCGGTCCCGGGACAGGGGGATATGAACAGTAC. Its protein is CASGPGTGGYEQY. The CDR3 in full is CASGPGTGGYEQYF.

Points on this clone: Each gene name is a mouse one. Read data end 1 residue before the CDR3 end; the end is taken from the germline J gene. The V gene is TRBV19, the J gene TRBJ2-5, with 7 bases identical to TRBD1. Germline V gives CDR1 FNHDT, CDR2 SITEND (reference sequence). After removal of 6 bases from V and 2 bases from J, the junction contained 3 bases not matched to a gene. This CDR3 contains 13 residues. CDR3 sequence reads: CASTTGAQDTQYF. The covered CDR3 bases are TGTGCCAGCACCACAGGGGCCCAAGACACCCAGTAC.

A word on this clone: Mouse germline and gene names are used. The CDR3 region is CAWSSGYYAEQFF. CDR3 bases read: TGTGCCTGGAGCTCAGGGTACTATGCTGAGCAGTTC. This rearrangement joins TRBV31 to TRBJ2-1, with D tentatively TRBD1 (5 bases). The read ends 1 residue early relative to the CDR3; the germline J gene fills the gap. The CDR3 runs 13 residues. Germline V CDR1 and CDR2: GKSSPN, SITVG. Trimming took off 3 bases at V and 2 bases at J, with 8 bases between the two ends.

For this clone: The gene symbols are mouse symbols. The read gets to within 1 residue of the CDR3 end, and the germline J gene fills in the rest. The chain recombines TRBV1 with TRBJ2-7; TRBD2 might be the D (6 bases). CDR1 is NSQYPW, CDR2 LRSPGD, per germline (reference sequence). Trimming removed 3 bases at V and 4 bases at J, with 7 bases between. This CDR3 is built from 12 residues. The sequenced part of the CDR3 DNA is TGCACCTGCAGTGCCCTGGGGTATGAACAGTAC. As protein: CTCSALGYEQY. The whole CDR3 region reads CTCSALGYEQYF.

In regard to this clone: Mouse gene names apply. The sequenced fragment ends 1 residue before the CDR3 boundary, so the rest is inferred from the germline J gene. V is TRBV19 and J is TRBJ2-5; 7 bases align to TRBD2. Germline V lookup: CDR1 FNHDT, CDR2 SITEND (reference sequence). J gave up 3 bases and V 6 bases, and 7 bases lay outside the gene matches. The CDR3 runs 14 residues. CDR3 DNA, as far as it was read: TGTGCCAGCAACTCCGGGACTGAGCAAGACACCCAGTAC. Protein: CASNSGTEQDTQY. In full, the CDR3 is CASNSGTEQDTQYF.

With respect to this clone: Germline and genes here are mouse. The read ends 1 residue shy of where the CDR3 ends; the end is completed using the germline J gene. The sample contains more than one DNA sequence encoding this CDR3. V usage is TRBV13-2 and J usage is TRBJ2-7; TRBD1 aligns across 11 bases. V dropped 5 bases and J dropped 3; count of bases not matched to a gene: 1. CDR1 and CDR2 from the germline V gene are NNHNN and SYGAGS (reference sequence). The CDR3 length is 13 residues. Incomplete CDR3 DNA: TGTGCCAGCGGCGGGACAGGGGGCTATGAACAGTAC. This codes for CASGGTGGYEQY. In full, the CDR3 reads CASGGTGGYEQYF.

Worth noting for this clone: Gene names are the mouse ones. The CDR3 extends 1 residue past the end of the read, so its final part is completed from the germline J gene. The chain carries TRBV31 and TRBJ2-4; TRBD2 matches at 11 bases. V lost 0 bases and J lost 2; bases outside the gene matches: 7. This CDR3 has 17 amino acids. The germline V gene has CDR1 GKSSPN and CDR2 SITVG. CDR3 DNA, as far as it was read: TGTGCCTGGAGTCTGAGGACTGGGGGGACGGCTCAAAACACCTTGTAC. This encodes CAWSLRTGGTAQNTLY. The full CDR3 sequence reads CAWSLRTGGTAQNTLYF.

On this clone: Gene names follow the mouse nomenclature. The observed sequence ends 1 residue before the CDR3 terminus, with the missing tail filled in from the germline J gene. The chain employs TRBV26 and TRBJ1-3; possible D gene TRBD1, 6 bases. The germline gives CDR1 KGHPV, CDR2 FQNQEV (reference sequence). CDR3 length: 15 residues. Trimming removed 6 bases at V and 0 bases at J, with 12 bases between. Incomplete CDR3 DNA: TGTGCCAGCAGCCGGGGGACAACTTCTGGAAATACGCTCTAT. Its protein is CASSRGTTSGNTLY. The entire CDR3 is CASSRGTTSGNTLYF.

Points on this clone: Gene and germline names: mouse. The read comes to an end 1 residue before the CDR3 does, leaving the germline J gene to fill in the end. The chain uses TRBV13-2 and TRBJ1-3, with D unresolved. The germline CDR1 and CDR2 sequences are NNHNN and SYGAGS (reference sequence). The CDR3 runs 12 residues. Trimming left V 2 bases short and J 2 bases short, with 2 bases between. This CDR3 is CASGDTGNTLYF. The DNA read from the CDR3 is TGTGCCAGCGGTGACACTGGAAATACGCTCTAT.

Of note for this clone: Any gene name here is a mouse gene name. The read ends 1 residue early relative to the CDR3; the germline J gene fills the gap. The chain has TRBV5 and TRBJ2-4, with 7 bases matching TRBD1. V was pared by 2 bases and J by 0 bases, with 5 bases of the junction left unmatched. The length of the CDR3 is 16 residues. The germline V gene has CDR1 LGHNA and CDR2 YNLKQL (reference sequence). CDR3 bases read: TGTGCCAGCAGCCAAACAGGGACAGCTAGTCAAAACACCTTGTAC. It specifies CASSQTGTASQNTLY. The whole CDR3 sequence is CASSQTGTASQNTLYF.

A remark on this clone: The gene names here belong to mouse. The CDR3 goes on 1 residue after the read ends, and that part is filled in from the germline J gene. The chain couples TRBV13-2 to TRBJ2-3; TRBD1 might be the D (7 bases). The CDR3 covers 14 residues. Germline CDR1 and CDR2: NNHNN and SYGAGS (reference sequence). V lost 5 bases and J 1 base, leaving 11 bases between the germline ends. The covered CDR3 bases are TGTGCCAGCGGGGAGGGGGCTGGTGCAGAAACGCTGTAT. Translation gives CASGEGAGAETLY. The CDR3, in full, reads CASGEGAGAETLYF.

On this clone: Gene names denote mouse genes. The missing CDR3 end, 1 residue past where the read stops, is filled in from the germline J gene. The same CDR3 is also encoded by other DNA sequences in this sample. The rearrangement uses TRBV1 and TRBJ2-3, with no clear D. The length of the CDR3 is 12 residues. Germline V lookup: CDR1 NSQYPW, CDR2 LRSPGD (reference sequence). The ends were cut back, 8 bases at V and 0 bases at J, with 6 bases in the middle. The sequenced part of the CDR3 DNA is TGCACCTGCTGGGCTAGTGCAGAAACGCTGTAT. Residues: CTCWASAETLY. The whole CDR3 reads CTCWASAETLYF.

A note on this clone: Here the gene names and germline are mouse. Read coverage stops 1 residue before the CDR3 terminus; the germline J gene supplies the remainder. The chain links TRBV31 to TRBJ2-3, with TRBD2 matching over 10 bases. V shed 0 bases, J shed 0 bases, and the junction held 3 bases outside the gene matches. CDR1 GKSSPN and CDR2 SITVG come from the germline V gene. This CDR3 is 16 amino acids long. The CDR3 DNA, read in part, is TGTGCCTGGAGTCTAGGGACTGGGGTTAGTGCAGAAACGCTGTAT. Translation: CAWSLGTGVSAETLY. In full, the CDR3 reads CAWSLGTGVSAETLYF.

Details on this clone: Germline and genes here are mouse. The CDR3 is cut off 1 residue early in the read; its end comes from the germline J gene. The V and J genes are TRBV1 and TRBJ2-7; TRBD2 aligns across 10 bases. This CDR3 comprises 15 residues. The V and J ends lost 4 bases and 0 bases, in that order; junction bases with no gene match: 3. From germline, CDR1 is NSQYPW and CDR2 LRSPGD (reference sequence). Incomplete CDR3 DNA: TGCACCTGCAGTGTACTGGGGGGGAGCTCCTATGAACAGTAC. Protein product: CTCSVLGGSSYEQY. The full CDR3 reads CTCSVLGGSSYEQYF.

Worth noting for this clone: Here the gene names and germline are mouse. The read ends 1 residue before the CDR3 terminus; that terminus is restored from the germline J gene. This chain links TRBV1 with TRBJ2-5; a possible D gene is TRBD1 (6 bases). Trimming took 1 base from V and 6 from J, leaving 11 bases between them. Germline V gives CDR1 NSQYPW, CDR2 LRSPGD (reference sequence). The CDR3 covers 14 residues. CDR3 in amino acids: CTCSAGQGRDTQYF. The CDR3 bases that were read are TGCACCTGCAGTGCAGGGCAGGGGCGGGACACCCAGTAC. The variable domain in full, with the rest retrieved from reference TRBV1 and TRBJ2-5, is VTLLEQNPRWRLVPRGQAVNLRCILKNSQYPWMSWYQQDLQKQLQWLFTLRSPGDKEVKSLPGADYLATRVTDTELRLQVANMSQGRTLYCTCSAGQGRDTQYFGPGTRLLVL.

To note about this clone: Gene names denote mouse genes. The read halts 1 residue ahead of the CDR3 end, with the missing end drawn from the germline J gene. V gene TRBV23 combines with J gene TRBJ2-7; the table's D call, TRBD1, has no DNA check behind it. The CDR3 extends over 14 amino acids. Germline-derived CDR1 and CDR2 are KGHTA and FQNQQP. The CDR3 DNA, read in part, is TGCTCCAGCAGTCAAAGGGACATCTCCTATGAACAGTAC. Encoded protein: CSSSQRDISYEQY. The whole CDR3 is CSSSQRDISYEQYF.